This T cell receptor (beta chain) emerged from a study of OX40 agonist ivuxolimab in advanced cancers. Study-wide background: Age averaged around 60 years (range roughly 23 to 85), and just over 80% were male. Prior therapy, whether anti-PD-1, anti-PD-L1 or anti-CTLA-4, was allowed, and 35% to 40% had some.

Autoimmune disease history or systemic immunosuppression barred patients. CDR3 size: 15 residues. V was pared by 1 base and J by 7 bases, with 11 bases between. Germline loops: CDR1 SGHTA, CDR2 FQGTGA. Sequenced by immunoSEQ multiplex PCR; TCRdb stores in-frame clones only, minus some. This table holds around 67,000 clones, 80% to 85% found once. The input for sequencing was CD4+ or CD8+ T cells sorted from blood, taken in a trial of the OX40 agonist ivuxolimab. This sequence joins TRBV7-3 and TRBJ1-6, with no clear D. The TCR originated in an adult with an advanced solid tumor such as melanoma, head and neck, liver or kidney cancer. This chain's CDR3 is CASSLMGGPNSPLHF. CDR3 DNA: TGTGCCAGCAGCTTAATGGGCGGGCCGAATTCACCCCTCCACTTT.